This TCR beta chain was captured in a study of T cell clusters in autoimmune cytopenias. CDR3 length: 16 residues. The germline V gene encodes CDR1 MNHNY and CDR2 SVGAGI (reference sequence). TRB was amplified from about 250 ng of peripheral blood genomic DNA per sample. Concerning this clonotype itself: Its specificity is not known.

Study-wide points: TRB repertoire shifts in secondary cytopenia and chronic lymphocytic leukemia mostly reflected lymphoma, not autoimmunity. Primary autoimmune cytopenia patients seemingly lacked the physiological T cell clusters found in healthy donors.

One tube held mixed TRB-A and TRB-B primer pools for touch-down PCR. TCRdb derives one entry per CDR3 protein from the multiplex PCR reads, leaving out DNA. The sample has some 15,000 distinct CDR3 sequences, and its top ten clones hold 2% to 2.5%. The clonotype originates from a human donor with an autoimmune cytopenia or autoimmune hepatitis (not recorded which). The sequenced sample was peripheral blood. The J gene is TRBJ2-7, the V gene TRBV6-6; there is no DNA to check the TCRdb D call of TRBD1. CDR3 amino acids: CASRRTGMTRAYEQYF.